The 20 T cell receptor beta chains in this list originate from one sample, sequenced in a study of response to subunit inactivated influenza vaccine. MiXCR, applied by TCRdb to the RT-PCR reads, yields one record per CDR3 protein. Among some 500,000 distinct CDR3 sequences, around 25% were seen once, and the ten largest hold under 2.5%. The source was CD4+ T cells sorted from PBMCs, collected 5 days after vaccination. These receptors were collected from a man aged 50 or older who received an inactivated influenza vaccine.

This clonotype was observed a handful of times. The chain has TRBV7-6 and TRBJ2-5; TRBD1 might be the D (5 bases). Per the germline V gene, CDR1 is SGHVS and CDR2 is FNYEAQ. The CDR3 consists of 14 residues. Trimming left V 0 bases short and J 5 bases short, with 10 bases between. The CDR3 here is CASSLASTVETQYF. In DNA form, the CDR3 reads TGTGCCAGCAGCTTAGCGTCGACAGTTGAGACCCAGTACTTC.

The rearrangement links TRBV28 to TRBJ2-5; D not resolved. The CDR3 length is 14 residues. Germline V gene sequence: CDR1 MDHEN, CDR2 SYDVKM. V lost 5 bases and J lost 0, with 10 bases in between. CDR3 in amino acids: CASSTANYQETQYF. CDR3 in DNA: TGTGCCAGCAGTACCGCGAATTACCAAGAGACCCAGTACTTC.

The chain uses TRBV30 and TRBJ1-4, with D unresolved. V lost 0 bases and J lost 10, with 9 bases in between. CDR3 length: 12 amino acids. Germline values: CDR1 GTSNPN, CDR2 SVGIG (reference sequence). This CDR3 reads CAWSVQTRKLFF. As DNA, the CDR3 is TGTGCCTGGAGTGTACAAACACGAAAACTGTTTTTT.

The genes are TRBV5-1 and TRBJ2-5, with D unclear. Germline CDR1 SGHRS, CDR2 YFSETQ. The CDR3 sequence is 14 residues long. The germline V and J ends were trimmed by 0 bases and 0 bases, with 6 bases remaining between them. The CDR3 here is CASSLVPHQETQYF. The CDR3 DNA is TGCGCCAGCAGCTTGGTCCCACACCAAGAGACCCAGTACTTC.

V and J are TRBV20-1 and TRBJ2-3; TRBD2 matches 8 bases. From germline, CDR1 is DFQATT and CDR2 SNEGSKA (reference sequence). The CDR3 is made up of 15 amino acids. The V and J ends lost 5 bases and 5 bases, in that order; junction bases with no gene match: 12. This chain's CDR3 is CSAGQSGTRGDTQYF. Written as DNA, the CDR3 is TGCAGTGCTGGACAAAGCGGGACTAGGGGAGATACGCAGTATTTT.

This clonotype was detected only a few times. V and J are TRBV11-3 and TRBJ2-7; D is possibly TRBD1 (6 bases). This CDR3 contains 14 residues. Trimming removed 8 bases from V and 4 bases from J, with 18 bases in between. Germline CDR1 reads SGHNT; CDR2 reads YENEEA. CDR3: CASLPFPRGYEQYF. In DNA, the CDR3 is TGTGCCAGCCTCCCCTTTCCCAGGGGTTACGAGCAGTACTTC.

V is TRBV12-3 or TRBV12-4 and J is TRBJ1-1; D not resolved. V lost 6 bases and J lost 5, with 16 bases in between. The CDR3 length is 14 residues. The CDR3 nucleotides read TGTGCCAGCAGCCGTCAACAAGGTGTGACTGAAGCTTTCTTT. Translated: CASSRQQGVTEAFF.

The chain couples TRBV20-1 to TRBJ1-2; 9 nucleotides match TRBD1. This CDR3 region has 13 residues. V shed 7 bases and J 8 bases; nucleotides not matched to a gene: 11. In germline, CDR1 is DFQATT, CDR2 SNEGSKA (reference sequence). The CDR3 region is CSGAIQGARGYTF. In DNA, the CDR3 is TGCAGTGGAGCCATACAGGGGGCGCGCGGCTACACCTTC.

This clonotype was counted between two and nine times. The chain joins TRBV20-1 to TRBJ2-6, with D possibly matching TRBD2 (7 bases). This CDR3 is built from 15 residues. Germline CDR1 and CDR2: DFQATT and SNEGSKA (reference sequence). V was pared by 3 bases and J by 2 bases, with 11 bases between. Written as DNA, the CDR3 is TGCAGTGCTAGCGCCGGGGGGCCTGGGGCCAACGTCCTGACTTTC. It codes for CSASAGGPGANVLTF.

The V and J genes are TRBV12-3 or TRBV12-4 and TRBJ1-4; 7 positions agree with TRBD1. V lost 6 bases and J lost 3; bases outside the gene matches: 7. This CDR3 is built from 15 residues. The CDR3 loop reads CASSPQGLANEKLFF. In DNA, the CDR3 is TGTGCCAGCAGCCCACAGGGGTTAGCTAATGAAAAACTGTTTTTT.

The rearrangement joins TRBV20-1 to TRBJ2-7; 9 nucleotides line up with TRBD1. J was trimmed by 1 base and V by 3 bases; bases with no gene match: 10. Germline V gives CDR1 DFQATT, CDR2 SNEGSKA (reference sequence). The CDR3 spans 16 residues. CDR3 residues: CSASRGPGTGSYEQYF. Written as DNA, the CDR3 is TGCAGTGCTAGTCGAGGCCCCGGGACAGGGTCCTACGAGCAGTACTTC.

This clonotype was counted a few times. One end of the junction fails to match germline, which may point to a read error. The V and J genes are TRBV12-3 or TRBV12-4 and TRBJ1-1; possibly TRBD1 for D (6 bases). The CDR3 runs to 14 residues. The CDR3 is CASSQQGGNNEAFF. The CDR3 DNA is TGTGCCAGCAGCCAACAGGGAGGGAACAATGAAGCTTTCTTT.

This sequence joins TRBV6-2 or TRBV6-3 and TRBJ2-3; 8 positions match TRBD1. Losses at the gene ends were 4 bases for V and 4 bases for J; bases not matched to a gene: 7. Germline CDR1 MNHEY, CDR2 SVGEGT. This CDR3 has 15 amino acids. The CDR3 protein is CASSSPGQGPDTQYF. CDR3 nucleotides: TGTGCCAGCAGTTCGCCCGGACAGGGTCCAGATACGCAGTATTTT.

This clonotype was seen a handful of times. The chain combines TRBV6-1 with TRBJ1-1; the match to TRBD1 covers 8 bases. This CDR3 comprises 14 residues. CDR1 is MNHNS and CDR2 is SASEGT in the germline V gene. J gave up 5 bases and V 6 bases, and 8 bases lay outside the gene matches. The CDR3 spells CASRPQGGRTEAFF. Written as DNA, the CDR3 is TGTGCCAGCAGACCACAGGGGGGAAGAACTGAAGCTTTCTTT.

The J gene is TRBJ2-7, the V gene TRBV12-3 or TRBV12-4; 9 bases are a match to TRBD2. The CDR3 is 14 residues long. The junction had 4 bases not matched to a gene; V was cut back by 5 bases and J by 2 bases. The CDR3 sequence is CASSPGLATYEQYF. In DNA, the CDR3 is TGTGCCAGCAGTCCGGGACTAGCTACCTACGAGCAGTACTTC.

The V and J genes are TRBV20-1 and TRBJ2-3; weak D call: TRBD2 (6 bases). This CDR3 spans 15 amino acids. V shed 3 bases and J shed 2 bases, with 15 bases lying between them. Germline CDR1 reads DFQATT; CDR2 reads SNEGSKA (reference sequence). The DNA for the CDR3 is TGCAGTGCTAGGGCATTCGCGGGGAACACAGATACGCAGTATTTT. Translation: CSARAFAGNTDTQYF.

The chain links TRBV3-1 to TRBJ1-2; D gene unclear. The CDR3 covers 13 residues. Trimming cost V 0 bases and J 4 bases, with 6 bases left between them. Germline assignment: CDR1 LGHDT and CDR2 YNNKEL (reference sequence). CDR3 bases: TGTGCCAGCAGCCAAGACCACAGCTATGGCTACACCTTC. It specifies CASSQDHSYGYTF.

This clonotype has only a few counts. This sequence joins TRBV20-1 and TRBJ2-5; D gene unclear. Germline V gene sequence: CDR1 DFQATT, CDR2 SNEGSKA (reference sequence). The CDR3 is 15 amino acids. V shed 0 bases and J shed 5 bases, with 16 bases lying between them. The CDR3 here is CSARDEQRSLETQYF. Written as DNA, the CDR3 is TGCAGTGCTAGAGACGAACAACGGAGTTTGGAGACCCAGTACTTC.

J is TRBJ2-7 and V is TRBV20-1, with D uncertain. Germline loops: CDR1 DFQATT, CDR2 SNEGSKA (reference sequence). Trimming took 0 bases from V and 5 from J, leaving 5 bases between them. This CDR3 comprises 11 residues. Here the CDR3 reads CSARESHEQYF. In DNA, the CDR3 is TGCAGTGCTAGAGAGAGCCACGAGCAGTACTTC.

This clonotype was counted a few times. The genes are TRBV5-1 and TRBJ2-7, with 7 bases matching TRBD1. The CDR3 sequence is 16 residues long. Germline V gene sequence: CDR1 SGHRS, CDR2 YFSETQ. With V trimmed by 1 base and J by 0 bases, 7 bases remained unmatched. The CDR3 loop is CASSLQTGTSSYEQYF. In DNA form, the CDR3 reads TGCGCCAGCAGCTTGCAGACAGGGACCAGCTCCTACGAGCAGTACTTC.